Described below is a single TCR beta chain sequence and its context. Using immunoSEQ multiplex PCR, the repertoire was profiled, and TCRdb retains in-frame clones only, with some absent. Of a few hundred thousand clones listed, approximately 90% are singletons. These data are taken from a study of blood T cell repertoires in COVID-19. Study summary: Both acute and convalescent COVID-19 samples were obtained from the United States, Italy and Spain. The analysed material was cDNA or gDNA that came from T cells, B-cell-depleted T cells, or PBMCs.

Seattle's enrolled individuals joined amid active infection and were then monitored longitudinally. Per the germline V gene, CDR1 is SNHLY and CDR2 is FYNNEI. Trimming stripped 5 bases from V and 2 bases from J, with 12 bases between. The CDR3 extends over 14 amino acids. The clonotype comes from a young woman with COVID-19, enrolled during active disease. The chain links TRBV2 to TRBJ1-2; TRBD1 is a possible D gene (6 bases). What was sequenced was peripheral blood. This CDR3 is CASSPTGANYGYTF. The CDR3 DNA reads TGTGCCAGCAGTCCGACAGGTGCCAACTATGGCTACACCTTC.